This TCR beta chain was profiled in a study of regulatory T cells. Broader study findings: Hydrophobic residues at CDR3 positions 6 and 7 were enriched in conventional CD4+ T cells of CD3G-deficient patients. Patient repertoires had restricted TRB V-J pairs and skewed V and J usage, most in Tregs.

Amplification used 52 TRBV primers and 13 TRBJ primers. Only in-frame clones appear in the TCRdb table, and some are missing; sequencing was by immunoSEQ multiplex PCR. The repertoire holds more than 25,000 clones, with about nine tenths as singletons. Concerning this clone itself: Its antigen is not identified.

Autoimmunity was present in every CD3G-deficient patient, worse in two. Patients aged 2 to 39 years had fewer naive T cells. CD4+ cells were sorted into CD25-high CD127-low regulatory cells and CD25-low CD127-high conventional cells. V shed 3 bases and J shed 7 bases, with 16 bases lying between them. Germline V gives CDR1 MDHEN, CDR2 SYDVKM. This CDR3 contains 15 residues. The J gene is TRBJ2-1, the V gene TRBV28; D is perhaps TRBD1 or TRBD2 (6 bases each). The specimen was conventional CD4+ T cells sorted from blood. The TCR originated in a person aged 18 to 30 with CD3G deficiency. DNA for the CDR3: TGTGCCAGCAGTTTGGCAGGAGGGGGTCGAAATGAGCAGTTCTTC. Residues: CASSLAGGGRNEQFF.